These T cell receptor beta chains were read from a single sample in a study of T-cell reconstitution after alpha-beta-depleted transplantation in children. TCRdb reprocessed the PCR reads via MiXCR and lists one record per CDR3 protein. This table has 250,000 to 350,000 distinct CDR3 sequences, around 20% appearing once. Sequences were derived from PBMCs, mostly from graft donor cells, sampled 180 days after TCRalphabeta/CD19-depleted stem cell transplant. The receptors were sampled from a male patient younger than 18 who had a stem cell transplant for acute lymphoblastic leukemia, so the T cells may come from the graft donor. The CDR3 runs from the conserved cysteine through the conserved F or W. The D gene is left open where the match is weak. Where a row states a size, it is once, few, many or the class of an expanded clone; other rows omit it.

size	V	D	J	CDR3	DNA
-	TRBV15	TRBD2	TRBJ2-7	CATRRESSYEQYF	TGTGCCACCAGGCGGGAGAGTTCCTACGAGCAGTACTTC
-	TRBV20-1	-	TRBJ1-1	CSARVKIIWNTEAFF	TGCAGTGCTAGAGTAAAGATAATCTGGAACACTGAAGCTTTCTTT
many	TRBV7-2	TRBD2	TRBJ2-7	CASSLVGGRAKQYEQYF	TGTGCCAGCAGCTTAGTCGGCGGGAGGGCCAAACAGTACGAGCAGTACTTC
few	TRBV7-2	TRBD1	TRBJ1-2	CASRLDRGQANYGYTF	TGTGCCAGCAGGCTGGACAGGGGGCAGGCTAACTATGGCTACACCTTC
-	TRBV18	TRBD1	TRBJ1-5	CASSPPVTGGHQPQHF	TGTGCCAGCTCACCACCGGTGACAGGGGGTCATCAGCCCCAGCATTTT
-	TRBV9	-	TRBJ2-7	CASSLLNQRGEQYF	TGTGCCAGCAGCCTTCTCAACCAGAGGGGCGAGCAGTACTTC
-	TRBV6-1	-	TRBJ2-7	CASSTGMPYEQYF	TGTGCCAGCTCCACCGGCATGCCCTACGAGCAGTACTTC
few	TRBV5-1	-	TRBJ2-1	CASSGEYNEQFF	TGCGCCAGCTCCGGGGAGTACAATGAGCAGTTCTTC
-	TRBV28	TRBD2	TRBJ2-1	CASSLYARLAGEGDEQFF	TGTGCCAGCAGTTTATACGCCAGACTAGCGGGAGAAGGCGATGAGCAGTTCTTC
-	TRBV12-3/TRBV12-4	-	TRBJ2-1	CASSTSLASYNEQFF	TGTGCCAGCAGTACCTCTCTAGCCTCCTACAATGAGCAGTTCTTC
-	TRBV4-1	-	TRBJ2-2	CASSVGLPHTGELFF	TGCGCCAGCAGCGTTGGACTTCCACACACCGGGGAGCTGTTTTTT
-	TRBV2	-	TRBJ2-1	CASSVLYNEQFF	TGTGCCAGCAGTGTACTATACAATGAGCAGTTCTTC
few	TRBV7-6	TRBD2	TRBJ2-7	CASSSRGTTSGSYEQYF	TGTGCCAGCAGCTCTAGAGGGACGACTAGCGGGTCCTACGAGCAGTACTTC
few	TRBV6-4	TRBD2	TRBJ2-1	CASSLLKAGGPGYYNEQFF	TGTGCCAGCAGCCTACTGAAGGCGGGAGGGCCGGGGTACTACAATGAGCAGTTCTTC
few	TRBV12-5	-	TRBJ2-2	CASGLVQTYTGELFF	TGTGCTAGTGGTTTGGTTCAGACGTACACCGGGGAGCTGTTTTTT
-	TRBV12-3/TRBV12-4	TRBD1	TRBJ1-1	CASSLRDRVKNTEAFF	TGTGCCAGCAGTTTAAGGGACAGGGTAAAGAACACTGAAGCTTTCTTT
-	TRBV5-1	-	TRBJ1-3	CASRFGSGNTIYF	TGCGCCAGCAGGTTCGGGTCTGGAAACACCATATATTTT
-	TRBV24-1	TRBD1	TRBJ2-1	CAPSTYQGADEQFF	TGTGCCCCCTCCACCTATCAGGGGGCGGATGAGCAGTTCTTC
-	TRBV7-9	-	TRBJ2-5	CASSLALGVQETQYF	TGTGCCAGCAGCTTAGCCCTGGGGGTACAAGAGACCCAGTACTTC
-	TRBV4-1	-	TRBJ2-1	CASSRLKGLHYNEQFF	TGCGCCAGCAGCCGCCTAAAGGGACTTCACTACAATGAGCAGTTCTTC
few	TRBV5-1	TRBD2	TRBJ2-1	CASSPGLAGRNEQFF	TGCGCCAGCAGCCCGGGACTAGCGGGAAGGAATGAGCAGTTCTTC
few	TRBV29-1	-	TRBJ1-5	CSVVTGDSNQPQHF	TGCAGCGTGGTTACAGGTGATAGCAATCAGCCCCAGCATTTT
few	TRBV7-2	-	TRBJ1-2	CASSPWGARPNYGYTF	TGTGCCAGCAGCCCATGGGGGGCTAGACCTAACTATGGCTACACCTTC
few	TRBV12-3/TRBV12-4	TRBD1	TRBJ2-7	CASSWTGNGEQYF	TGTGCCAGCAGTTGGACAGGGAATGGCGAGCAGTACTTC
-	TRBV4-2	TRBD2	TRBJ2-7	CASSPWREGPGEQYF	TGTGCCAGCAGTCCCTGGCGGGAGGGTCCCGGCGAGCAGTACTTC
-	TRBV20-1	TRBD2	TRBJ2-1	CSARGLAGGLNEQFF	TGCAGTGCCCGAGGCCTAGCGGGAGGTCTCAATGAGCAGTTCTTC
-	TRBV25-1	TRBD1	TRBJ1-2	CASSEWGQGEGYTF	TGTGCCAGCAGTGAATGGGGACAGGGGGAAGGCTACACCTTC
-	TRBV18	-	TRBJ2-5	CASSQQGSRETQYF	TGTGCCAGCTCACAACAAGGAAGTCGGGAGACCCAGTACTTC
once	TRBV25-1	-	TRBJ2-7	CASSEWREEGEQYF	TGTGCCAGCAGTGAATGGAGGGAAGAGGGCGAGCAGTACTTC
-	TRBV7-7	TRBD1	TRBJ2-2	CASSLPGTGRGELFF	TGTGCCAGCAGCTTACCCGGGACAGGGCGCGGGGAGCTGTTTTTT
many	TRBV7-2	TRBD1	TRBJ1-4	CASSSRRQGEKLFF	TGTGCCAGCAGCTCTAGGCGACAGGGTGAAAAACTGTTTTTT
-	TRBV5-1	-	TRBJ2-5	CASSCPARPVQETQYF	TGCGCCAGCAGCTGCCCCGCAAGGCCAGTCCAAGAGACCCAGTACTTC
-	TRBV14	-	TRBJ2-3	CASSWERGFTDTQYF	TGTGCCAGCAGTTGGGAGAGGGGATTCACAGATACGCAGTATTTT
-	TRBV7-9	-	TRBJ1-1	CAPPDGKNTEAFF	TGTGCCCCCCCAGATGGGAAGAACACTGAAGCTTTCTTT
few	TRBV20-1	TRBD1	TRBJ1-2	CSARTGTNYGYTF	TGCAGTGCCCGGACAGGGACTAACTATGGCTACACCTTC
-	TRBV6-1	TRBD1	TRBJ2-7	CASSEGTGALYEQYF	TGTGCCAGCAGTGAAGGGACAGGGGCCCTCTACGAGCAGTACTTC
-	TRBV27	TRBD2	TRBJ2-1	CASSQLAGGINEQFF	TGTGCCAGCAGTCAACTAGCGGGAGGGATTAATGAGCAGTTCTTC
-	TRBV5-1	TRBD2	TRBJ2-5	CASSLEGTSGSVSETQYF	TGCGCCAGCAGCTTGGAGGGGACTAGCGGGAGCGTTTCAGAGACCCAGTACTTC
-	TRBV6-5	TRBD2	TRBJ2-3	CASSYMGGGSDTQYF	TGTGCCAGCAGTTACATGGGGGGAGGGTCGGATACGCAGTATTTT
few	TRBV5-6	-	TRBJ2-1	CASSYGESSYNEQFF	TGTGCCAGCAGTTACGGGGAGAGCTCCTACAATGAGCAGTTCTTC
-	TRBV24-1	TRBD2	TRBJ2-1	CATWGGISYNEQFF	TGTGCCACCTGGGGGGGAATCTCCTACAATGAGCAGTTCTTC
few	TRBV9	-	TRBJ2-3	CASSLGTQDTQYF	TGTGCCAGCAGCCTAGGCACTCAAGATACGCAGTATTTT
many	TRBV7-2	-	TRBJ1-1	CASSLAGRGRATEAFF	TGTGCCAGCAGCTTAGCGGGTCGTGGCAGGGCTACTGAAGCTTTCTTT
-	TRBV24-1	-	TRBJ1-2	CATSDWDNYGYTF	TGTGCCACCAGTGATTGGGACAACTATGGCTACACCTTC
few	TRBV6-5	-	TRBJ1-6	CASSYSYSPLHF	TGTGCCAGCAGTTACTCGTATTCACCCCTCCACTTT
-	TRBV9	-	TRBJ2-1	CASSVAVGPVSYNEQFF	TGTGCCAGCAGCGTAGCGGTAGGGCCTGTTTCCTACAATGAGCAGTTCTTC